The 32 T cell receptor beta chains reported below all come from one sample, sequenced in a study of cytomegalovirus exposure and HLA in healthy donors. A multiplex PCR was run with 60 Vbeta primers and 13 Jbeta primers. Only in-frame clones appear in the TCRdb table, and some are missing; sequencing was by immunoSEQ multiplex PCR. The repertoire consists of roughly 200,000 clones, with under 85% occurring once and the leading ten covering 2.9%. The sample taken for sequencing was PBMCs. The source is a male donor in good health and CMV-seronegative.

The V gene is TRBV19, the J gene TRBJ2-7, with unresolved D. With 3 bases removed from V and 2 bases from J, the gap between germline ends came to 11 bases. The germline V gene encodes CDR1 LNHDA and CDR2 SQIVND (reference sequence). There are 14 residues in the CDR3. The CDR3 nucleotides read TGTGCCAGTAGTATTCGACTGTCAACCTACGAGCAGTACTTC. This encodes CASSIRLSTYEQYF.

This chain links TRBV10-3 with TRBJ2-1; 11 nucleotides align to TRBD2. The CDR3 is 15 residues long. V shed 7 bases, J shed 5 bases, and the junction held 7 bases outside the gene matches. The germline gives CDR1 ENHRY, CDR2 SYGVKD. CDR3 DNA sequence: TGTGCCATCATGGCGACTAGCGGGGATGACAATGAGCAGTTCTTC. Protein product: CAIMATSGDDNEQFF.

This clone has just a few counts. This chain joins TRBV9 and TRBJ2-7, with 9 positions matching TRBD1. This CDR3 has 16 amino acids. Losses at the gene ends were 4 bases for V and 2 bases for J; bases not matched to a gene: 10. Germline V gives CDR1 SGDLS, CDR2 YYNGEE. CDR3 coding DNA: TGTGCCAGCAGCCTTAGGGGGACAGGGACAGCCTACGAGCAGTACTTC. Translation: CASSLRGTGTAYEQYF.

J is TRBJ1-2 and V is TRBV30, with D unclear. V was shortened by 0 bases and J by 7 bases, with 6 bases between the two germline ends. Germline V lookup: CDR1 GTSNPN, CDR2 SVGIG (reference sequence). CDR3 length: 11 residues. CDR3 sequence: CAWSVLGGYTF. CDR3 nucleotide sequence: TGTGCCTGGAGTGTTCTAGGTGGCTACACCTTC.

This clone was observed a few times. The gene calls are TRBV15 and TRBJ2-1; tentatively, D is TRBD2 (6 bases). The CDR3 loop spans 15 amino acids. Germline CDR1 and CDR2: LNHNV and YYDKDF (reference sequence). Trimming took off 2 bases at V and 6 bases at J, with 14 bases between the two ends. The CDR3 protein is CATSRPSVGGNEQFF. Here the CDR3 DNA reads TGTGCCACCAGCAGACCCTCAGTGGGGGGCAATGAGCAGTTCTTC.

The chain is built from TRBV29-1 and TRBJ2-1; D remains unclear. With 6 bases removed from V and 6 bases from J, the gap between germline ends came to 12 bases. The CDR3 runs 12 residues. Germline V CDR1 and CDR2: SQVTM, ANQGSEA. In DNA, the CDR3 is TGCAGCGTCCACCTAGGCGGCAATGAGCAGTTCTTC. Its translation: CSVHLGGNEQFF.

The V and J genes are TRBV6-5 and TRBJ2-2; D possibly corresponds to TRBD1 (5 bases). CDR1 and CDR2 (germline): MNHEY, SVGAGI. The CDR3 spans 13 residues. V was clipped by 6 bases and J by 6 bases, with 11 bases between them. The CDR3, as DNA: TGTGCCAGCAGCACAGGTAGTCCCGGGGAGCTGTTTTTT. Residues: CASSTGSPGELFF.

V gene TRBV2 combines with J gene TRBJ2-7; a weak D match, TRBD1 (6 bases). CDR1 is SNHLY, CDR2 FYNNEI, per germline. With 9 bases removed from V and 7 bases from J, the gap between germline ends came to 13 bases. The CDR3 extends over 11 amino acids. CDR3 in DNA: TGTGCCAGTCATTGGGACAAAGAGCAGTACTTC. Encoded protein: CASHWDKEQYF.

A few counts support this clone. The chain recombines TRBV11-2 with TRBJ1-5; TRBD1 matches 7 bases. V was pared by 0 bases and J by 4 bases, with 6 bases of the junction left unmatched. This CDR3 comprises 16 residues. In germline, CDR1 is SGHAT, CDR2 FQNNGV. The CDR3 bases are TGTGCCAGCAGCTTAGATTCGACAGGGTGGAATCAGCCCCAGCATTTT. It translates to CASSLDSTGWNQPQHF.

The chain carries TRBV1 and TRBJ2-1; TRBD1, as called in the table, went unchecked against the DNA. TRBV1 corresponds to a pseudogene. The length of the CDR3 is 14 residues. For the CDR3, the DNA is TGCACCAGCAGCCGGGGGCCGGGCCGAGATGAGCAGTTCTTC. Its translation is CTSSRGPGRDEQFF.

The V and J genes are TRBV7-2 and TRBJ1-1; TRBD1 matches 7 bases. The CDR3 runs 16 residues. Trimming at V came to 7 bases and at J to 1 base, leaving 12 bases not matched to a gene. CDR1 SGHTA and CDR2 FQGNSA come from the germline V gene. The CDR3 loop is CASIPMRGRGNTEAFF. In DNA, the CDR3 is TGTGCCAGCATCCCGATGAGGGGGCGTGGGAACACTGAAGCTTTCTTT.

The chain joins TRBV25-1 to TRBJ2-1, with D possibly matching TRBD1 (6 bases). Trimming removed 4 bases from V and 4 bases from J, with 17 bases in between. The CDR3 has 16 residues. Germline CDR1 reads MGHDK; CDR2 reads SYGVNS. The CDR3 loop reads CASSGGPKGYYNEQFF. The CDR3, as DNA: TGTGCCAGCAGTGGGGGGCCCAAAGGGTATTACAATGAGCAGTTCTTC.

V and J are TRBV5-3 and TRBJ2-3; possible D gene TRBD1, 5 bases. TRBV5-3 qualifies as an ORF whose function is uncertain. This CDR3 is 15 amino acids long. Trimming shortened V by 0 bases and J by 5 bases, and 13 bases separated the two germline ends. CDR3 nucleotides: TGTGCCAGAAGCTTGGCAGGGAATGTGGTAGATACGCAGTATTTT. It codes for CARSLAGNVVDTQYF.

V usage is TRBV7-9 and J usage is TRBJ2-7, with a tentative D call TRBD1 (5 bases). Germline V gives CDR1 SEHNR, CDR2 FQNEAQ (reference sequence). The CDR3 length is 15 residues. V dropped 0 bases and J dropped 2 bases, with 11 bases sitting between them. The DNA for the CDR3 is TGTGCCAGCAGCTTAGCAGGACACGTGCCCTACGAGCAGTACTTC. The encoded protein is CASSLAGHVPYEQYF.

V usage is TRBV28 and J usage is TRBJ1-5; tentatively, D is TRBD1 (6 bases). The CDR3 contains 15 residues. Germline V gene sequence: CDR1 MDHEN, CDR2 SYDVKM. V was clipped by 2 bases and J by 5 bases, with 13 bases between them. The CDR3 coding sequence is TGTGCCAGCAGTTTAGGTCCAGGGGAACATCAGCCCCAGCATTTT. This gives the protein CASSLGPGEHQPQHF.

The chain uses TRBV6-5 and TRBJ1-2, with D possibly being TRBD1 (6 bases). Germline CDR1 reads MNHEY; CDR2 reads SVGAGI. The CDR3 totals 14 residues. V was shortened by 2 bases and J by 4 bases, with 11 bases between the two germline ends. CDR3 residues: CASSYEGDGYGYTF. In DNA, the CDR3 is TGTGCCAGCAGTTACGAGGGGGACGGCTATGGCTACACCTTC.

V is TRBV5-1 and J is TRBJ1-5, with TRBD1 matching over 11 bases. With 4 bases clipped from V and 6 bases from J, the junction kept 3 bases outside the gene matches. Germline-derived CDR1 and CDR2 are SGHRS and YFSETQ. The CDR3 consists of 14 residues. This CDR3 reads CASSPGQGAQPQHF. For the CDR3, the DNA is TGCGCCAGCAGCCCTGGACAGGGGGCTCAGCCCCAGCATTTT.

The chain employs TRBV30 and TRBJ1-5, with unresolved D. V gave up 3 bases and J gave up 0 bases, with 6 bases separating them. The germline gives CDR1 GTSNPN, CDR2 SVGIG (reference sequence). The CDR3 extends over 13 amino acids. The CDR3 is CAWSKNSNQPQHF. The CDR3 DNA sequence: TGTGCCTGGAGCAAAAATAGCAATCAGCCCCAGCATTTT.

The chain has TRBV6-5 and TRBJ2-2, with 7 bases fitting TRBD2. J was trimmed by 16 bases and V by 2 bases; bases with no gene match: 4. CDR1 and CDR2 from the germline V gene are MNHEY and SVGAGI. There are 11 residues in the CDR3. CDR3 coding DNA: TGTGCCAGCAGTTACAGCGGGGACCCGTTTTTT. Residues: CASSYSGDPFF.

The chain links TRBV7-2 to TRBJ1-2; 10 bases agree with TRBD1. The V and J ends lost 4 bases and 8 bases, in that order; junction bases with no gene match: 13. This CDR3 region has 16 residues. Germline values: CDR1 SGHTA, CDR2 FQGNSA. CDR3 coding DNA: TGTGCCAGCAGCTCGGACCCCGGGACAGGGGTTCGCGGCTACACCTTC. Translating gives CASSSDPGTGVRGYTF. The complete variable domain, with remaining parts taken from reference TRBV7-2 and TRBJ1-2, reads GAGVSQSPSNKVTEKGKDVELRCDPISGHTALYWYRQSLGQGLEFLIYFQGNSAPDKSGLPSDRFSAERTGGSVSTLTIQRTQQEDSAVYLCASSSDPGTGVRGYTFGSGTRLTVV.

This clone was counted once. This chain uses TRBV18 with TRBJ2-5; 7 bases match TRBD2. Judging by the DNA end, TRBJ2-7 fits better; the J call may be wrong. The CDR3 loop spans 14 amino acids. Looked up from germline, CDR1 is KGHSH and CDR2 is LQKENI. As DNA, the CDR3 is TGTGCCAGCTCACCAGGGGGGGAAGCCTACGAGCAGTACTTC. It translates to CASSPGGEAYEQYF.

The chain uses TRBV28 and TRBJ2-3; D not certain. The ends were cut back, 6 bases at V and 2 bases at J, with 3 bases in the middle. This CDR3 has 11 amino acids. Looked up from germline, CDR1 is MDHEN and CDR2 is SYDVKM. Here the CDR3 reads CASSNTDTQYF. The CDR3 DNA is TGTGCCAGCAGCAACACAGATACGCAGTATTTT.

The genes are TRBV6-5 and TRBJ2-7; 10 positions match TRBD2. The CDR3 is 14 residues long. Trimming cost V 4 bases and J 2 bases; bases outside gene matches: 2. Germline assignment: CDR1 MNHEY and CDR2 SVGAGI. The CDR3: CASSLGLAAYEQYF. Here the CDR3 DNA reads TGTGCCAGCAGTTTAGGACTAGCGGCCTACGAGCAGTACTTC.

This rearrangement joins TRBV27 to TRBJ2-7; 7 positions match TRBD2. Losses at the gene ends were 3 bases for V and 4 bases for J; bases not matched to a gene: 6. Per the germline V gene, CDR1 is MNHEY and CDR2 is SMNVEV (reference sequence). The CDR3 runs 14 residues. The CDR3 loop is CASSLREGVYEQYF. The CDR3 DNA reads TGTGCCAGCAGTTTGAGGGAGGGAGTATACGAGCAGTACTTC.

This clone was counted a few times. This CDR3 is CAWRDGLAAYNEQFF. DNA for the CDR3: TGTGCCTGGCGGGATGGTCTAGCGGCCTACAATGAGCAGTTCTTC. V is TRBV30 and J is TRBJ2-1; 7 bases are shared with TRBD2. V was clipped by 5 bases and J by 2 bases; unmatched bases: 9. The germline gives CDR1 GTSNPN, CDR2 SVGIG (reference sequence). The CDR3 is made up of 15 amino acids.

The chain joins TRBV4-1 to TRBJ1-5, with TRBD1 as a possible D gene (5 bases). V lost 4 bases to trimming and J lost 0 bases, with 19 bases between them. Germline V gives CDR1 MGHRA, CDR2 YSYEKL. The length of the CDR3 is 18 residues. CDR3 amino acids: CASSPNHGGVYSNQPQHF. In DNA, the CDR3 is TGCGCCAGCAGCCCCAACCACGGGGGGGTCTATAGCAATCAGCCCCAGCATTTT.

V and J are TRBV27 and TRBJ1-2, with TRBD1 matching 7 bases. The CDR3 is 14 residues long. Germline CDR1 and CDR2: MNHEY and SMNVEV (reference sequence). The trim removed 5 bases at V and 0 bases at J, leaving 3 bases unmatched. CDR3 region: CASSAQGANYGYTF. CDR3 DNA: TGTGCCAGCAGTGCTCAGGGGGCTAACTATGGCTACACCTTC.

This chain joins TRBV7-3 and TRBJ1-1; D perhaps matches TRBD1 (6 bases). V was trimmed by 5 bases and J by 3 bases, leaving 13 bases between them. Germline V gives CDR1 SGHTA, CDR2 FQGTGA. This CDR3 spans 14 amino acids. CDR3 protein: CASSTTGLDTEAFF. The CDR3 region has the DNA TGTGCCAGCAGCACGACAGGACTTGACACTGAAGCTTTCTTT.

This sequence joins TRBV7-2 and TRBJ2-3; no firm D call. The germline gives CDR1 SGHTA, CDR2 FQGNSA. This CDR3 comprises 13 residues. V lost 4 bases and J 6 bases, leaving 11 bases between the germline ends. The CDR3 protein is CASSWVRSDTQYF. The CDR3 bases are TGTGCCAGCAGCTGGGTGAGGTCCGATACGCAGTATTTT.

The table lists this clone with a few counts. The V call is TRBV28, the J call TRBJ1-2; 8 bases align to TRBD1. The CDR3 contains 15 residues. Trimming cost V 2 bases and J 3 bases; bases outside gene matches: 5. Germline V gene lookup returns CDR1 MDHEN and CDR2 SYDVKM. The CDR3 protein is CASSLAGGRDYGYTF. CDR3 in DNA: TGTGCCAGCAGTTTAGCAGGGGGCCGAGACTATGGCTACACCTTC.

The rearrangement uses TRBV30 and TRBJ1-5, with D maybe TRBD1 (6 bases). The V end lost 5 bases, the J end lost 0 bases, and 11 bases lay between the germline ends. The CDR3 consists of 14 residues. Germline assignment: CDR1 GTSNPN and CDR2 SVGIG (reference sequence). In DNA, the CDR3 is TGTGCCTGGGGTACAGGGAATAGCAATCAGCCCCAGCATTTT. It specifies CAWGTGNSNQPQHF.

This clone came up a few times. V and J are TRBV5-4 and TRBJ2-1, with D perhaps TRBD1 (6 bases). Looked up from germline, CDR1 is SGHNT and CDR2 is YYREEE (reference sequence). The CDR3 totals 16 residues. V shed 4 bases and J shed 0 bases, with 14 bases lying between them. The DNA for the CDR3 is TGTGCCAGCAGCCCCGGACAGATGAGCTCCTACAATGAGCAGTTCTTC. It translates to CASSPGQMSSYNEQFF. Based on the CDR3 plus reference TRBV5-4 and TRBJ2-1, the full variable domain is ETGVTQSPTHLIKTRGQQVTLRCSSQSGHNTVSWYQQALGQGPQFIFQYYREEENGRGNFPPRFSGLQFPNYSSELNVNALELDDSALYLCASSPGQMSSYNEQFFGPGTRLTVL.